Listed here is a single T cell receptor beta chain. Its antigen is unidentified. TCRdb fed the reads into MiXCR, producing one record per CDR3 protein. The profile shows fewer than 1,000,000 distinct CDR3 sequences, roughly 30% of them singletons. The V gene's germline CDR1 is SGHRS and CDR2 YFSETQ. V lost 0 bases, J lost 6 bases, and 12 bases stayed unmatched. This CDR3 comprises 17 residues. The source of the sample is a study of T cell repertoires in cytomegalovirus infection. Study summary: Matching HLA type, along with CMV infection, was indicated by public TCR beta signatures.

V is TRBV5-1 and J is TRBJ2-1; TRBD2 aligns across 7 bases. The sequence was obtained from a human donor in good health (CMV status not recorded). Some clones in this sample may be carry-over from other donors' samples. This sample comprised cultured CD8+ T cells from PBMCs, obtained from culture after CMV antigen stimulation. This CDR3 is CASSLELVTSRGNEQFF. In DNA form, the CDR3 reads TGCGCCAGCAGCTTGGAGCTCGTGACTAGCCGGGGCAATGAGCAGTTCTTC.